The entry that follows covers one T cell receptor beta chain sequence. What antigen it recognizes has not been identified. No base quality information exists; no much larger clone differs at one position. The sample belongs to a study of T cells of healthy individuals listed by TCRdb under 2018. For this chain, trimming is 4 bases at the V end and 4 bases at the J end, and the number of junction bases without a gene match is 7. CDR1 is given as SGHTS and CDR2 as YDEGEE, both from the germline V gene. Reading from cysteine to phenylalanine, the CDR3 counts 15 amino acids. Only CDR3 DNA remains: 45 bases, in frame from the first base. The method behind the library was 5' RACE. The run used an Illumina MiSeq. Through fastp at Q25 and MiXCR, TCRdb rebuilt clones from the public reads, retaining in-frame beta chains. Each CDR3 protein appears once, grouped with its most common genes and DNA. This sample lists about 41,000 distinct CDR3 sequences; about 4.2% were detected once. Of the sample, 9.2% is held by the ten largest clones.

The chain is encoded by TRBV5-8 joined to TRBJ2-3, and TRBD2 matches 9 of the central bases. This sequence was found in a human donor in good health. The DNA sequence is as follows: TGTGCCAGCAGCCGAGCGGGAGGTGAAGCAGATACGCAGTATTTT. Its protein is CASSRAGGEADTQYF.